This T cell receptor beta chain was found in a study of tumor and adjacent non-tumor tissue in lung cancer. About the study: Stage I to III disease affected about nine men and 5 women aged roughly 31 to 76. General study results and limits: In normal lung, the top 100 clones were significantly more dominant than in tumor.

TCRbeta libraries were built with three rounds of nested PCR, modified from ARM-PCR. TCRdb re-derived calls from the multiplex PCR reads in MiXCR, one entry per CDR3 protein. In the table there are around 75,000 distinct CDR3 sequences, roughly 70% of which are singletons. The germline CDR1 and CDR2 sequences are DFQATT and SNEGSKA (reference sequence). V was cut by 6 bases and J by 6 bases, with 20 bases left in between. This CDR3 region has 15 residues. This clonotype appeared many times. Its antigen is not known. The template was RNA from unsorted bulk tissue. This non-tumor lung sample came from over 3 cm beyond the tumor edge.

This clonotype was sampled from a woman aged 45-60 years with non-small cell lung cancer. The chain combines TRBV20-1 with TRBJ2-2; D may be TRBD2 (5 bases). The material sequenced was distant non-tumor lung tissue. CDR3 amino acids: CSAPLGLGGAGELFF. In DNA form, the CDR3 reads TGCAGTGCCCCACTAGGATTGGGTGGGGCCGGGGAGCTGTTTTTT.